The T cell receptor (beta chain) described here comes from a study of naive CD8 T cells in extremely preterm neonates. At the level of the study: Adult ages are 25-50 years in the abstract, 20-50 in methods. Whole-study results and caveats: iChao1 richness was lowest in preterm neonates, significantly versus all ages. CDR3 nucleotide sharing was over 2.5% in preterm, about 0.4% term, around 0.03% children, around 0.01% adults.

Generated by immunoSEQ multiplex PCR, the TCRdb table keeps only in-frame clones and is missing some. The sample yields about 7,600 clones, roughly 97% seen once. Germline lookup yields CDR1 LNHDA and CDR2 SQIVND (reference sequence). The CDR3 is made up of 14 amino acids. The V and J ends lost 7 bases and 8 bases respectively, with 17 bases between them. To note about this clone: Its target is not known.

Blood donors were healthy children aged about 16-60 months and healthy nonsmoking adults. The rearrangement uses TRBV19 and TRBJ1-4, with D perhaps matching TRBD1 (5 bases). The sample taken for sequencing was naive CD8+ T cells from blood. The receptor comes from a human donor in good health. The CDR3 DNA reads TGTGCCAGTACCCCCGGCGGGGGATTAGAAAAACTGTTTTTT. This translates into CASTPGGGLEKLFF.